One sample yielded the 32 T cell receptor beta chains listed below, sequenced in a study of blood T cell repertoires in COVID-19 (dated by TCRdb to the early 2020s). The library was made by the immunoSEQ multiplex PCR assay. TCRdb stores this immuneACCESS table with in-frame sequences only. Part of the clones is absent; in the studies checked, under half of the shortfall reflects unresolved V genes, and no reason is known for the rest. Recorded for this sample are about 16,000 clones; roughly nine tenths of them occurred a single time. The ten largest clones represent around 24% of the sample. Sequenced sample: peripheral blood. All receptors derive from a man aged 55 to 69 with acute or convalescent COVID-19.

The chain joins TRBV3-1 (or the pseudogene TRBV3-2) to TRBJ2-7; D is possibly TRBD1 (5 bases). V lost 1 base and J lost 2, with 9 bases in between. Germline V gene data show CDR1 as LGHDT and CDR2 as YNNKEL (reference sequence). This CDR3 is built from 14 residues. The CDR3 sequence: CASSQVQDTYEQYF. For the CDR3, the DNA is TGTGCCAGCAGCCAAGTCCAGGACACCTACGAGCAGTACTTC.

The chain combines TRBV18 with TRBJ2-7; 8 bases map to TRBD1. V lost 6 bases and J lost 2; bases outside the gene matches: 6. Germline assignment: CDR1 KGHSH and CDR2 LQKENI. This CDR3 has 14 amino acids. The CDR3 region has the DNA TGTGCCAGCTCTCTACAGGGGGAAGCCTACGAGCAGTACTTC. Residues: CASSLQGEAYEQYF.

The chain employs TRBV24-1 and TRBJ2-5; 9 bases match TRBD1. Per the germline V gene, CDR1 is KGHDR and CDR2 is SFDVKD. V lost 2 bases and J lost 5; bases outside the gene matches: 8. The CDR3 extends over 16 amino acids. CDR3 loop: CATSDSGTGSGETQYF. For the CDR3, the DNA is TGTGCCACCAGTGATTCCGGGACAGGGAGTGGGGAGACCCAGTACTTC.

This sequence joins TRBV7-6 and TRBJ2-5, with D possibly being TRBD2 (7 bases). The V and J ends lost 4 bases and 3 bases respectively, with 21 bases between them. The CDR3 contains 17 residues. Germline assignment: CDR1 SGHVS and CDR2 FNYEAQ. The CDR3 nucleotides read TGTGCCAGCAGCTCGGACCCTAAAAGGGGGAGGGAAGAGACCCAGTACTTC. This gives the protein CASSSDPKRGREETQYF. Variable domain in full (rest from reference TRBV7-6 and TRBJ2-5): GAGVSQSPRYKVTKRGQDVALRCDPISGHVSLYWYRQALGQGPEFLTYFNYEAQQDKSGLPNDRFSAERPEGSISTLTIQRTEQRDSAMYRCASSSDPKRGREETQYFGPGTRLLVL.

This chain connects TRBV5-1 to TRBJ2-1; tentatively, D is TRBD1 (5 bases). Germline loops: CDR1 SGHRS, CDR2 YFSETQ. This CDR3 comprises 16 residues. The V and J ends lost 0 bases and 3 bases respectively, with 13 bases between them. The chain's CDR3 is CASSLAGDSYYNEQFF. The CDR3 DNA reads TGCGCCAGCAGCTTGGCCGGTGACAGTTACTACAATGAGCAGTTCTTC.

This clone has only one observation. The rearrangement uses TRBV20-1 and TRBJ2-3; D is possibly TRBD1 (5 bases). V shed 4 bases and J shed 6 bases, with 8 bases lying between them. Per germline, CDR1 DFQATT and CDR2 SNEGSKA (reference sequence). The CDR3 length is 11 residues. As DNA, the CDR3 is TGCAGTGCTACTCGACAGGATACGCAGTATTTT. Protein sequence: CSATRQDTQYF.

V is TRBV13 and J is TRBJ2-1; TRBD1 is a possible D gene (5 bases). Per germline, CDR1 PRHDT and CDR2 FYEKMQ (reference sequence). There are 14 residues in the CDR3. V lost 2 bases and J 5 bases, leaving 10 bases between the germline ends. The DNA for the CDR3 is TGTGCCAGCAGCTTAAGGGGCGGTCACAATGAGCAGTTCTTC. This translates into CASSLRGGHNEQFF.

CDR3 coding DNA: TGTGCCAGCAGCGCGACTAGCGGGTTTAACAATGAGCAGTTCTTC. Protein product: CASSATSGFNNEQFF. The chain links TRBV7-3 to TRBJ2-1, with TRBD2 identical over 10 bases. Germline V gene lookup returns CDR1 SGHTA and CDR2 FQGTGA. V trimming: 5 bases; J trimming: 5 bases; junction bases outside the gene matches: 6. This CDR3 is 15 amino acids long.

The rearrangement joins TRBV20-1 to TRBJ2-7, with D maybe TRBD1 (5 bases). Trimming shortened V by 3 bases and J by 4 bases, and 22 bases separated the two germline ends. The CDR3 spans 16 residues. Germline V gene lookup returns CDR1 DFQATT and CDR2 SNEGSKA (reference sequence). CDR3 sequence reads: CSASRGGSSNIYEQYF. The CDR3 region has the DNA TGCAGTGCTAGTAGGGGTGGCAGCTCAAACATATACGAGCAGTACTTC.

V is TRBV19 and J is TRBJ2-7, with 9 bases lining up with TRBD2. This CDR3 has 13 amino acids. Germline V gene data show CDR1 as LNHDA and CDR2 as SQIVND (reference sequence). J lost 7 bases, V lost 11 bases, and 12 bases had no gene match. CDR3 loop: CASGLSGSDEQYF. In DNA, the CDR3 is TGTGCCTCCGGCCTTAGCGGGAGTGATGAGCAGTACTTC.

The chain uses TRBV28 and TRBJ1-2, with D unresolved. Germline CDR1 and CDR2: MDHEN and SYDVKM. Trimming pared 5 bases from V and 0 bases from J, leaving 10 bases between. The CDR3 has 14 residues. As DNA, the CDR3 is TGTGCCAGCAGTCCCAGGCAGACTAACTATGGCTACACCTTC. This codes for CASSPRQTNYGYTF.

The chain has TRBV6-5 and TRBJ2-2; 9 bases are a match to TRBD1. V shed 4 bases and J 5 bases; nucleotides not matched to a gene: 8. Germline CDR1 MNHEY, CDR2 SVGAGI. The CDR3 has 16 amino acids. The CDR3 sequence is CASSFRTGVRTGELFF. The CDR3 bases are TGTGCCAGCAGTTTTCGGACAGGGGTCAGGACCGGGGAGCTGTTTTTT.

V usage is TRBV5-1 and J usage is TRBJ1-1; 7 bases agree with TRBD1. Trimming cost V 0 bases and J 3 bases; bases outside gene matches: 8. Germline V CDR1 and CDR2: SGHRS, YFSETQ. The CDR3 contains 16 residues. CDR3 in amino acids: CASSLEGQRLHTEAFF. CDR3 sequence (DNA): TGCGCCAGCAGCTTGGAGGGACAGCGACTTCACACTGAAGCTTTCTTT.

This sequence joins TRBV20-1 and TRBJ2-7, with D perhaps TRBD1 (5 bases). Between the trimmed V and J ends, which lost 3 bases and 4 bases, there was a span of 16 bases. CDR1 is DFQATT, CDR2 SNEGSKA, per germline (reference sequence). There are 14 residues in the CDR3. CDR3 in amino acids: CSASRQTNAYEQYF. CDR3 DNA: TGCAGTGCTAGTCGACAGACCAACGCATACGAGCAGTACTTC.

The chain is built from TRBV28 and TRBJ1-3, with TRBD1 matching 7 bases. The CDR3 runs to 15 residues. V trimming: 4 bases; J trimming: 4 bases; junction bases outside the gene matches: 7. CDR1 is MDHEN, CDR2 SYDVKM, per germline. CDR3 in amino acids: CASSSFGTAGNTIYF. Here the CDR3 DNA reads TGTGCCAGCAGTTCGTTCGGGACAGCCGGAAACACCATATATTTT.

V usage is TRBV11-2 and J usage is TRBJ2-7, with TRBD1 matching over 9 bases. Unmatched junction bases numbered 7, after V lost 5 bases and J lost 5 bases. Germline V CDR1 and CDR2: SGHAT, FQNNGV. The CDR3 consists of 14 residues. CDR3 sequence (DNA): TGTGCCAGCAGCCTGGGACAGGGCCGCCACGAGCAGTACTTC. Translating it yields CASSLGQGRHEQYF. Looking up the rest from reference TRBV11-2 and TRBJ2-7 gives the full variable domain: EAGVAQSPRYKIIEKRQSVAFWCNPISGHATLYWYQQILGQGPKLLIQFQNNGVVDDSQLPKDRFSAERLKGVDSTLKIQPAKLEDSAVYLCASSLGQGRHEQYFGPGTRLTVT.

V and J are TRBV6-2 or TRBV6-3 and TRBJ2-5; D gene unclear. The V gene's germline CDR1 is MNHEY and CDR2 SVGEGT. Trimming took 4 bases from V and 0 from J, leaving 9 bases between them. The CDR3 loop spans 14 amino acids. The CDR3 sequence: CASSSKPDQETQYF. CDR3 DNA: TGTGCCAGCAGTTCCAAACCAGACCAAGAGACCCAGTACTTC.

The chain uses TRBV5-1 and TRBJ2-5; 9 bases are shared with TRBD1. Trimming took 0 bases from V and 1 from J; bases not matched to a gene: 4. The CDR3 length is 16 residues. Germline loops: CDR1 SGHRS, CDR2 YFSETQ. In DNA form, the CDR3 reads TGCGCCAGCAGCTTGGGACAGGGGGTCGGCCAAGAGACCCAGTACTTC. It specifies CASSLGQGVGQETQYF. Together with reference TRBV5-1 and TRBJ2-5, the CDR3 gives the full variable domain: KAGVTQTPRYLIKTRGQQVTLSCSPISGHRSVSWYQQTPGQGLQFLFEYFSETQRNKGNFPGRFSGRQFSNSRSEMNVSTLELGDSALYLCASSLGQGVGQETQYFGPGTRLLVL.

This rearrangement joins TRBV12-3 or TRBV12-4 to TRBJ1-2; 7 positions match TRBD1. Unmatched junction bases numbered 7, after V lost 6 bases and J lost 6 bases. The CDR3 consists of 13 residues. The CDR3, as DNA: TGTGCCAGCAGCAAGTCAACAGGGGATGGCTACACCTTC. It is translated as CASSKSTGDGYTF.

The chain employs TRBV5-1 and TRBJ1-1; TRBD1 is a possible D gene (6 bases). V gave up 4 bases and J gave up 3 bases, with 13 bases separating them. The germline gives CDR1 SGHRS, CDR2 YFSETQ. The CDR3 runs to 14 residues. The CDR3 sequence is CASSARTADTEAFF. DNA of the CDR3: TGCGCCAGCAGCGCCCGGACAGCAGACACTGAAGCTTTCTTT. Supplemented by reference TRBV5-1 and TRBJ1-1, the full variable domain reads KAGVTQTPRYLIKTRGQQVTLSCSPISGHRSVSWYQQTPGQGLQFLFEYFSETQRNKGNFPGRFSGRQFSNSRSEMNVSTLELGDSALYLCASSARTADTEAFFGQGTRLTVV.

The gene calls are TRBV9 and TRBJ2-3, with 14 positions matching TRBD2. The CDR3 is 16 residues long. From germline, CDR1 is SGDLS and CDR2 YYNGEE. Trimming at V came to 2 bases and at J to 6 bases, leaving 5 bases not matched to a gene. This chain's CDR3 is CASSVTSGGAGDTQYF. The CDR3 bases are TGTGCCAGCAGCGTGACTAGCGGGGGGGCAGGGGATACGCAGTATTTT. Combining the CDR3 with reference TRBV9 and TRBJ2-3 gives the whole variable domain DSGVTQTPKHLITATGQRVTLRCSPRSGDLSVYWYQQSLDQGLQFLIQYYNGEERAKGNILERFSAQQFPDLHSELNLSSLELGDSALYFCASSVTSGGAGDTQYFGPGTRLTVL.

CDR3 loop: CASKTGGAAEGYTF. CDR3 DNA sequence: TGCGCCAGCAAAACAGGGGGCGCGGCGGAAGGCTACACCTTC. The V gene is TRBV5-1, the J gene TRBJ1-2; 9 bases map to TRBD1. The CDR3 has 14 residues. Germline lookup yields CDR1 SGHRS and CDR2 YFSETQ. V lost 6 bases to trimming and J lost 8 bases; unmatched junction nucleotides: 11.

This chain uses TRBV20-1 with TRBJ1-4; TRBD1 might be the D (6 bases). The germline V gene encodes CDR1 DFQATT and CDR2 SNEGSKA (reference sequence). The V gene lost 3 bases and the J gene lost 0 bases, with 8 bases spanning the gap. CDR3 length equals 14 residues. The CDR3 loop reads CSASRGTTNEKLFF. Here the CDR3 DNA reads TGCAGTGCTAGTAGGGGGACAACTAATGAAAAACTGTTTTTT.

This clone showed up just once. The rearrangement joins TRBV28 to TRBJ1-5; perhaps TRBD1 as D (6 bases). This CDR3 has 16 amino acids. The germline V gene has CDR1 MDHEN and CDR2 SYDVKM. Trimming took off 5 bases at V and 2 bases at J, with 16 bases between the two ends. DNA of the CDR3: TGTGCCAGCAGTCCCCCAGGGCCAGGGGGCAATCAGCCCCAGCATTTT. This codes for CASSPPGPGGNQPQHF.

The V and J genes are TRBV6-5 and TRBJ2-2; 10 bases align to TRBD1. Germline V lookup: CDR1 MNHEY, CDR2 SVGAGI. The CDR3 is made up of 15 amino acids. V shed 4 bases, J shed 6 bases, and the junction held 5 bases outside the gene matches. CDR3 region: CASSSGTGVAGELFF. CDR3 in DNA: TGTGCCAGCAGTTCCGGGACAGGGGTTGCCGGGGAGCTGTTTTTT.

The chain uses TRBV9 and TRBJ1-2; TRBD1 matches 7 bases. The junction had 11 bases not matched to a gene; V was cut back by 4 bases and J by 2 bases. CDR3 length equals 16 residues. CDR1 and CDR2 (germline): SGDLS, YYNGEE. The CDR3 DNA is TGTGCCAGCAGCCCCGGGACAGCCAGCCCCAACTATGGCTACACCTTC. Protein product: CASSPGTASPNYGYTF.

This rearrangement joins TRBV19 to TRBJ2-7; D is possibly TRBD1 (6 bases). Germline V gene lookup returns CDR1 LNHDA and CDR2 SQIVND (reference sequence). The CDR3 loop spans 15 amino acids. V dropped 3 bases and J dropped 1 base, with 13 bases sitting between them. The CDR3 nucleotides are TGTGCCAGTAGTATTCTCCAGGGACAATCCTACGAGCAGTACTTC. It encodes CASSILQGQSYEQYF.

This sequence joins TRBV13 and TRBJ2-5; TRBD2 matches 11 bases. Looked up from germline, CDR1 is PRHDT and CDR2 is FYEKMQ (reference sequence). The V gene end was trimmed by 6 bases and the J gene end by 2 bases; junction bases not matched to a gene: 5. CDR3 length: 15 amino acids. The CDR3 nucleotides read TGTGCCAGCAGAGATGGGACTAGCGGACAAGAGACCCAGTACTTC. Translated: CASRDGTSGQETQYF.

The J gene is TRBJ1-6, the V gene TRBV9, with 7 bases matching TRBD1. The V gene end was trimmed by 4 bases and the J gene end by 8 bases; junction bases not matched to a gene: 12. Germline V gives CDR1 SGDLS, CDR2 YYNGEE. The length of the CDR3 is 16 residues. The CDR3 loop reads CASSFIGQAWDSPLHF. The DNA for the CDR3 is TGTGCCAGCAGCTTCATTGGACAGGCCTGGGATTCACCCCTCCACTTT.

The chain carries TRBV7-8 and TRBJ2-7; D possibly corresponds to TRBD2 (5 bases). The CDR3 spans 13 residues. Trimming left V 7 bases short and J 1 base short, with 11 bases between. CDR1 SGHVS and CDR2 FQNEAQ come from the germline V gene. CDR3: CASTRGLSYEQYF. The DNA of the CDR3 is TGTGCCAGCACCAGAGGACTGTCCTACGAGCAGTACTTC.

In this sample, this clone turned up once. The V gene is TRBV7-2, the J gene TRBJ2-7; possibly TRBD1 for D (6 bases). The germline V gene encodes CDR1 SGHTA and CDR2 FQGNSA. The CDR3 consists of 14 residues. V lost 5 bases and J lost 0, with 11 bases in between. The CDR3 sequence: CASSTGQFSYEQYF. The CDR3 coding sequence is TGTGCCAGCAGCACCGGACAGTTCTCCTACGAGCAGTACTTC.

For the CDR3, the DNA is TGTGCCAGTAGTACCCGGACTGGGATCGGGGGAGAGCAGTACTTC. Its translation: CASSTRTGIGGEQYF. V is TRBV19 and J is TRBJ2-7, with D possibly matching TRBD2 (6 bases). The germline V gene has CDR1 LNHDA and CDR2 SQIVND (reference sequence). The CDR3 has 15 amino acids. Trimming removed 4 bases from V and 7 bases from J, with 20 bases in between. Full variable domain (outside the CDR3, taken from reference TRBV19 and TRBJ2-7): DGGITQSPKYLFRKEGQNVTLSCEQNLNHDAMYWYRQDPGQGLRLIYYSQIVNDFQKGDIAEGYSVSREKKESFPLTVTSAQKNPTAFYLCASSTRTGIGGEQYFGPGTRLTVT.